The 5 T cell receptor beta chains listed next were all sequenced from one sample in a study of blood T cells in healthy people across ages. Using a J-beta primer mix together with a sample-barcoded 5' primer, a second PCR was run for roughly 7 to 12 cycles. TCRdb re-called the 5' RACE reads through MiXCR, storing one row per CDR3 protein. Of over 950,000 distinct CDR3 sequences in the sample, around 54% are singletons; the top ten hold roughly a fifth. Specimen: blood. The receptors originated from a woman aged 55-75 years in good health.

This clonotype showed up just a few times. The genes are TRBV3-1 and TRBJ2-7; D possibly matches TRBD1 or TRBD2 (5 bases each). Trimming pared 4 bases from V and 6 bases from J, leaving 10 bases between. CDR3 length: 12 amino acids. The germline CDR1 and CDR2 sequences are LGHDT and YNNKEL (reference sequence). CDR3: CASSPRGAEQYF. The CDR3 DNA follows: TGTGCCAGCAGCCCTAGAGGGGCCGAGCAGTACTTC.

The DNA for the CDR3 is TGCAGTAGTCTGGAGGGCCGGTTCGATGAGCAGTTCTTC. Its translation: CSSLEGRFDEQFF. The chain carries TRBV20-1 and TRBJ2-1; tentatively, D is TRBD2 (6 bases). Germline assignment: CDR1 DFQATT and CDR2 SNEGSKA (reference sequence). CDR3 length: 13 amino acids. V shed 8 bases and J shed 8 bases, with 19 bases lying between them.

This clonotype turned up a few times. CDR3 nucleotides: TGTGCCAGCAGTGTACCCCGGGCCGACAGGTACTTC. Translation gives CASSVPRADRYF. The V and J genes are TRBV27 and TRBJ2-7; possibly TRBD1 for D (5 bases). Trimming removed 5 bases from V and 12 bases from J, with 17 bases in between. Germline loops: CDR1 MNHEY, CDR2 SMNVEV (reference sequence). The CDR3 covers 12 residues.

The chain combines TRBV20-1 with TRBJ1-4; 10 nucleotides match TRBD1. The CDR3 contains 16 residues. CDR1 is DFQATT and CDR2 is SNEGSKA in the germline V gene (reference sequence). The V segment lost 3 bases and the J segment 3 bases; nucleotides outside the gene matches: 7. CDR3: CSASDRGLLSNEKLFF. The CDR3 region has the DNA TGCAGTGCTAGTGACAGGGGGCTTTTGTCTAATGAAAAACTGTTTTTT.

The chain couples TRBV5-5 to TRBJ2-3, with 13 bases matching TRBD2. V shed 4 bases and J 5 bases; nucleotides not matched to a gene: 16. Germline loops: CDR1 SGHKS, CDR2 YYEKEE (reference sequence). This CDR3 contains 19 residues. CDR3 DNA sequence: TGTGCCAGCAGCATTCGGACTAGCGGGAGCCCCAATTCGGGAGATACGCAGTATTTT. Its translation: CASSIRTSGSPNSGDTQYF.